Shown below are 16 T cell receptor beta chains from a single sample sequenced in a study of shared clonotypes between healthy human individuals. Positively selected for CCR7, the CD45RO-negative cells used as naive CD8 cells excluded terminally differentiated effector memory CD45RA+ cells. Measured with immunoSEQ multiplex PCR; TCRdb has only the in-frame clones, and not every one. The table has fewer than 700,000 clones, around 96% seen once. The source material was naive CD8+ T cells sorted from blood. These receptors all come from a woman aged 25 to 39 in good health.

For this clone: Within the sample, other DNA sequences also encode this same CDR3. V usage is TRBV28 and J usage is TRBJ1-5; D may be TRBD1 (5 bases). This CDR3 spans 14 amino acids. With 8 bases removed from V and 0 bases from J, the gap between germline ends came to 11 bases. Per germline, CDR1 MDHEN and CDR2 SYDVKM. The DNA of the CDR3 is TGTGCCAGCTTGAGGGGTTATAGCAATCAGCCCCAGCATTTT. Translated: CASLRGYSNQPQHF.

The chain carries TRBV28 and TRBJ2-1; D tentatively fits TRBD1 or TRBD2 (5 bases each). The CDR3 is 14 amino acids. Germline V CDR1 and CDR2: MDHEN, SYDVKM. The germline V and J ends were trimmed by 5 bases and 3 bases, with 11 bases remaining between them. CDR3 sequence: CASSLPGLYNEQFF. The DNA for the CDR3 is TGTGCCAGCAGTCTACCGGGGCTCTACAATGAGCAGTTCTTC.

The chain uses TRBV7-8 and TRBJ2-6; 7 positions match TRBD1. CDR3 length: 18 amino acids. Germline lookup yields CDR1 SGHVS and CDR2 FQNEAQ. The ends lost 3 bases at V and 1 base at J; junction bases unmatched: 9. This CDR3 is CASSFSRWDRSGANVLTF. In DNA, the CDR3 is TGTGCCAGCAGCTTTTCTAGATGGGACAGATCTGGGGCCAACGTCCTGACTTTC.

J is TRBJ1-1 and V is TRBV28; 7 nucleotides agree with TRBD1. Germline loops: CDR1 MDHEN, CDR2 SYDVKM. The CDR3 has 18 residues. After removal of 6 bases from V and 1 base from J, the junction contained 17 bases not matched to a gene. The CDR3 nucleotides are TGTGCCAGCAGCACACCTCCCTTCATCGGGACAGAGAACACTGAAGCTTTCTTT. As protein: CASSTPPFIGTENTEAFF. Full variable domain (rest looked up from reference TRBV28 and TRBJ1-1): DVKVTQSSRYLVKRTGEKVFLECVQDMDHENMFWYRQDPGLGLRLIYFSYDVKMKEKGDIPEGYSVSREKKERFSLILESASTNQTSMYLCASSTPPFIGTENTEAFFGQGTRLTVV.

The genes are TRBV27 and TRBJ1-2, with D tentatively TRBD1 (6 bases). The CDR3 is 16 amino acids. CDR1 and CDR2 (germline): MNHEY, SMNVEV (reference sequence). Trimming pared 6 bases from V and 4 bases from J, leaving 21 bases between. The CDR3 coding sequence is TGTGCCAGCAGCCCTAGAAACAGGGCGCCAAGCTATGGCTACACCTTC. The encoded protein is CASSPRNRAPSYGYTF.

V is TRBV7-2 and J is TRBJ2-7; D gene uncertain. The V gene lost 1 base and the J gene lost 4 bases, with 11 bases spanning the gap. CDR1 SGHTA and CDR2 FQGNSA come from the germline V gene. This CDR3 comprises 14 residues. CDR3 sequence reads: CASSLGVGYYEQYF. CDR3 in DNA: TGTGCCAGCAGCTTAGGGGTGGGATATTACGAGCAGTACTTC.

The chain has TRBV7-3 and TRBJ2-1; 11 bases line up with TRBD2. The length of the CDR3 is 15 residues. Germline V gene sequence: CDR1 SGHTA, CDR2 FQGTGA. V was clipped by 5 bases and J by 4 bases; unmatched bases: 4. Written as DNA, the CDR3 is TGTGCCAGCAGCGTAGCGGGAGGGCCGTACAATGAGCAGTTCTTC. Amino acid sequence: CASSVAGGPYNEQFF.

The rearrangement uses TRBV28 and TRBJ2-7; 8 bases line up with TRBD1. CDR1 MDHEN and CDR2 SYDVKM come from the germline V gene. J was trimmed by 6 bases and V by 4 bases; bases with no gene match: 14. The CDR3 spans 16 residues. The CDR3 here is CASSSPPVTGAFEQYF. The DNA for the CDR3 is TGTGCCAGCAGTTCCCCCCCCGTGACAGGGGCGTTCGAGCAGTACTTC.

The rearrangement links TRBV4-1 to TRBJ2-7; 11 bases are a match to TRBD2. This CDR3 is 16 amino acids long. V lost 0 bases to trimming and J lost 4 bases; unmatched junction nucleotides: 5. The germline V gene encodes CDR1 MGHRA and CDR2 YSYEKL. CDR3 in DNA: TGCGCCAGCAGCCAAGAGGCGGGACTAGCGGTTTACGAGCAGTACTTC. This encodes CASSQEAGLAVYEQYF.

The V and J genes are TRBV9 and TRBJ2-7; 11 bases align to TRBD2. The CDR3 is 14 residues long. The J segment lost 3 bases and the V segment lost 5 bases, leaving 4 bases of the junction unmatched. Germline V gene sequence: CDR1 SGDLS, CDR2 YYNGEE. This CDR3 is CASSIAGGSYEQYF. DNA for the CDR3: TGTGCCAGCAGTATAGCGGGAGGGAGCTACGAGCAGTACTTC.

The V and J genes are TRBV7-9 and TRBJ2-7, with D hard to call. V was pared by 4 bases and J by 6 bases, with 10 bases between. The CDR3 extends over 12 amino acids. In germline, CDR1 is SEHNR, CDR2 FQNEAQ (reference sequence). DNA for the CDR3: TGTGCCAGCAGCTCTCCCTCGGGCGAGCAGTACTTC. Protein product: CASSSPSGEQYF.

J is TRBJ2-1 and V is TRBV4-1; 7 bases line up with TRBD2. CDR1 and CDR2 (germline): MGHRA, YSYEKL. The ends lost 3 bases at V and 0 bases at J; junction bases unmatched: 5. This CDR3 contains 16 residues. CDR3 DNA: TGCGCCAGCAGCCAGGGGAGGGGCGGCTCCTACAATGAGCAGTTCTTC. It encodes CASSQGRGGSYNEQFF.

J is TRBJ2-4 and V is TRBV11-2; D might be TRBD2 (6 bases). CDR3 length equals 14 residues. With 5 bases removed from V and 8 bases from J, the gap between germline ends came to 16 bases. Germline V gene data show CDR1 as SGHAT and CDR2 as FQNNGV. The CDR3 loop reads CASSDGAGWYIQYF. CDR3 DNA sequence: TGTGCCAGCAGCGACGGGGCGGGATGGTACATTCAGTACTTC.

In its sample, this clone was seen once. The chain uses TRBV4-2 and TRBJ2-7; TRBD2 might be the D (5 bases). This CDR3 is built from 15 residues. CDR1 and CDR2 from the germline V gene are LGHNA and YNFKEQ. V lost 3 bases and J lost 5, with 17 bases in between. The CDR3 loop is CASSHGPLGRDEQYF. In DNA, the CDR3 is TGTGCCAGCAGCCACGGACCACTAGGCCGGGACGAGCAGTACTTC.

The rearrangement links TRBV7-6 to TRBJ2-1, with 12 nucleotides matching TRBD2. The J segment lost 4 bases and the V segment lost 5 bases, leaving 12 bases of the junction unmatched. Germline CDR1 is SGHVS and CDR2 is FNYEAQ. This CDR3 comprises 18 residues. This CDR3 is CASSARLAGEVGYNEQFF. The DNA for the CDR3 is TGTGCCAGCAGCGCACGACTAGCGGGAGAGGTGGGGTACAATGAGCAGTTCTTC.

The chain uses TRBV19 and TRBJ2-1; TRBD1 might be the D (6 bases). V gave up 7 bases and J gave up 2 bases, with 18 bases separating them. Germline loops: CDR1 LNHDA, CDR2 SQIVND (reference sequence). CDR3 length equals 16 residues. In DNA form, the CDR3 reads TGTGCCAGTACAATAAGGGCGACAGGAGCCTACAATGAGCAGTTCTTC. Residues: CASTIRATGAYNEQFF.